Listed here are 24 T cell receptor beta chains from one sample, sequenced in a study of cytomegalovirus exposure and HLA in healthy donors. Primers: 60 Vbeta forward and 13 Jbeta reverse. Profiling relied on immunoSEQ multiplex PCR, and the TCRdb table lists in-frame clones only, not all of them. Of under 250,000 clones listed, 60% to 80% were seen once; the top ten hold less than 4.5%. Sequenced sample: PBMCs. Every receptor here comes from a male donor in good health and CMV-seronegative.

This clone was seen a handful of times. As DNA, the CDR3 is TGCAGCGTTAACCAGGGGAACACTGAAGCTTTCTTT. The encoded protein is CSVNQGNTEAFF. The V gene is TRBV29-1, the J gene TRBJ1-1; D is possibly TRBD1 (5 bases). The CDR3 has 12 residues. CDR1 SQVTM and CDR2 ANQGSEA come from the germline V gene. Trimming took 5 bases from V and 1 from J, leaving 8 bases between them.

This chain connects TRBV6-5 to TRBJ1-1; D not resolved. Trimming shortened V by 4 bases and J by 6 bases, and 12 bases separated the two germline ends. The CDR3 loop spans 13 amino acids. From germline, CDR1 is MNHEY and CDR2 SVGAGI. CDR3 DNA: TGTGCCAGCAGTTGCACAGAATGCCCTGAAGCTTTCTTT. This sequence encodes CASSCTECPEAFF.

This chain links TRBV9 with TRBJ2-2; the match to TRBD2 covers 7 bases. From germline, CDR1 is SGDLS and CDR2 YYNGEE. The CDR3 has 16 residues. Trimming took 2 bases from V and 0 from J; bases not matched to a gene: 4. CDR3 in DNA: TGTGCCAGCAGCGTGGAGGCGGGAGCGAACACCGGGGAGCTGTTTTTT. Encoded protein: CASSVEAGANTGELFF.

V usage is TRBV11-2 and J usage is TRBJ1-1, with a possible D match to TRBD1 (6 bases). CDR1 SGHAT and CDR2 FQNNGV come from the germline V gene. CDR3 length: 13 amino acids. Trimming took off 6 bases at V and 6 bases at J, with 14 bases between the two ends. The CDR3 DNA follows: TGTGCCAGCAGTCACAGGGAATTGTCTGAAGCTTTCTTT. Translation: CASSHRELSEAFF.

In nucleotides, the CDR3 is TGTGCCAGCAGCTTTAGACAGGGGTATGGCTACACCTTC. It encodes CASSFRQGYGYTF. The rearrangement links TRBV5-6 to TRBJ1-2, with 8 bases matching TRBD1. V was pared by 2 bases and J by 5 bases, with 2 bases of the junction left unmatched. CDR3 length equals 13 residues. Germline CDR1 and CDR2: SGHDT and YYEEEE.

The chain has TRBV10-3 and TRBJ1-6, with 7 bases matching TRBD1. From germline, CDR1 is ENHRY and CDR2 SYGVKD. The trim removed 8 bases at V and 9 bases at J, leaving 7 bases unmatched. The CDR3 loop spans 13 amino acids. CDR3 loop: CAIGWDSGSPLHF. The CDR3 DNA follows: TGTGCCATCGGTTGGGACAGCGGTTCACCCCTCCACTTT.

The chain combines TRBV21-1 with TRBJ1-2. TRBV21-1 is given as a pseudogene. The CDR3 contains 15 residues. The CDR3 region is CASSSSVRPLYGYTF. The CDR3 DNA reads TGTGCCAGCAGCAGTAGCGTCAGGCCCCTATATGGCTACACCTTC.

The genes are TRBV19 and TRBJ2-7; D call uncertain. V lost 6 bases and J 5 bases, leaving 23 bases between the germline ends. Germline CDR1 reads LNHDA; CDR2 reads SQIVND (reference sequence). The CDR3 extends over 16 amino acids. The CDR3 loop is CASRYFEVPRPNEQYF. CDR3 DNA: TGTGCCAGTAGGTATTTCGAGGTTCCTCGTCCCAACGAGCAGTACTTC.

The genes are TRBV18 and TRBJ2-1; D is perhaps TRBD1 (6 bases). Germline V gene sequence: CDR1 KGHSH, CDR2 LQKENI. The V end lost 2 bases, the J end lost 9 bases, and 11 bases lay between the germline ends. This CDR3 has 13 amino acids. The CDR3: CASSPETGFEQFF. The DNA of the CDR3 is TGTGCCAGCTCACCAGAGACAGGCTTTGAGCAGTTCTTC.

V and J are TRBV27 and TRBJ2-3; 9 bases map to TRBD2. The V gene's germline CDR1 is MNHEY and CDR2 SMNVEV (reference sequence). J lost 2 bases, V lost 0 bases, and 3 bases had no gene match. The CDR3 totals 16 residues. The CDR3 DNA reads TGTGCCAGCAGTTTATCGTGGACTAGCGACACAGATACGCAGTATTTT. This sequence encodes CASSLSWTSDTDTQYF.

The chain recombines TRBV6-1 with TRBJ1-3; D not certain. This CDR3 is built from 15 residues. The germline V and J ends were trimmed by 3 bases and 0 bases, with 9 bases remaining between them. Germline lookup yields CDR1 MNHNS and CDR2 SASEGT. CDR3 region: CASSDKRSSGNTIYF. CDR3 sequence (DNA): TGTGCCAGCAGTGACAAAAGGAGCTCTGGAAACACCATATATTTT.

The chain is built from TRBV5-4 and TRBJ2-1; D perhaps matches TRBD2 (5 bases). The CDR3 runs to 15 residues. V was cut by 0 bases and J by 3 bases, with 10 bases left in between. The germline V gene has CDR1 SGHNT and CDR2 YYREEE (reference sequence). Here the CDR3 DNA reads TGTGCCAGCAGCTTGGCTAGCTATTACTACAATGAGCAGTTCTTC. It yields the protein CASSLASYYYNEQFF.

The J gene is TRBJ2-3, the V gene TRBV6-1; D is undetermined. The V and J ends lost 3 bases and 2 bases respectively, with 15 bases between them. The CDR3 spans 16 residues. The germline CDR1 and CDR2 sequences are MNHNS and SASEGT. For the CDR3, the DNA is TGTGCCAGCAGTGATGAGGCACAAACCCTCACAGATACGCAGTATTTT. Its translation is CASSDEAQTLTDTQYF.

This chain joins TRBV5-1 and TRBJ2-5; 12 bases agree with TRBD1. In germline, CDR1 is SGHRS, CDR2 YFSETQ. The CDR3 consists of 17 residues. The trim removed 4 bases at V and 5 bases at J, leaving 12 bases unmatched. The CDR3 spells CASSGDRGLEFSETQYF. The CDR3 bases are TGCGCCAGCAGCGGGGACAGGGGGCTAGAATTTTCGGAGACCCAGTACTTC.

V is TRBV28 and J is TRBJ2-5; 7 bases align to TRBD1. This CDR3 region has 14 residues. The V segment lost 5 bases and the J segment 3 bases; nucleotides outside the gene matches: 6. Germline V gene data show CDR1 as MDHEN and CDR2 as SYDVKM. CDR3 sequence (DNA): TGTGCCAGCAGTCCGTGGACAGGAAAAGAGACCCAGTACTTC. It specifies CASSPWTGKETQYF.

The gene calls are TRBV7-9 and TRBJ2-1, with D unclear. The CDR3 spans 14 residues. Deletions cut 2 bases from V and 8 bases from J, with 13 bases between. Per the germline V gene, CDR1 is SEHNR and CDR2 is FQNEAQ (reference sequence). CDR3 DNA: TGTGCCAGCAGCTTAATTGGTTCGAGCGATGAGCAGTTCTTC. Amino acid sequence: CASSLIGSSDEQFF.

The sample holds one count of this clone. The chain links TRBV10-2 to TRBJ2-5; a weak D match, TRBD1 (5 bases). Germline V gene lookup returns CDR1 WSHSY and CDR2 SAAADI. CDR3 length: 16 residues. The V end lost 7 bases, the J end lost 2 bases, and 20 bases lay between the germline ends. The CDR3 DNA sequence: TGCGCCAGCACCCGTGGTAGGGGCGGCGGTCAAGAGACCCAGTACTTC. This sequence encodes CASTRGRGGGQETQYF.

The CDR3 DNA reads as TGTGCCAGCAGTTCACAGGCTGCTAACTATGGCTACACCTTC. This gives the protein CASSSQAANYGYTF. The V and J genes are TRBV28 and TRBJ1-2, with D perhaps matching TRBD1 (5 bases). V gave up 4 bases and J gave up 0 bases, with 9 bases separating them. Germline V CDR1 and CDR2: MDHEN, SYDVKM. The CDR3 sequence is 14 residues long.

The CDR3 region is CASSRHPGSSYNEQFF. For the CDR3, the DNA is TGTGCCAGCAGCAGACATCCTGGAAGCTCCTACAATGAGCAGTTCTTC. The chain carries TRBV21-1 and TRBJ2-1; TRBD1 is the table's D call and was not checked against the DNA. TRBV21-1 is termed a pseudogene. The CDR3 is 16 amino acids.

This chain joins TRBV6-1 and TRBJ2-7, with 10 bases matching TRBD2. The V gene end was trimmed by 1 base and the J gene end by 2 bases; junction bases not matched to a gene: 5. Germline V lookup: CDR1 MNHNS, CDR2 SASEGT. This CDR3 has 16 residues. The CDR3 DNA sequence: TGTGCCAGCAGTGAAGGACTAGCGGGCGATGCCTACGAGCAGTACTTC. Residues: CASSEGLAGDAYEQYF.

Written as DNA, the CDR3 is TGTGCCAGCAGTGAGGCCGGGACAATTAACACTGAAGCTTTCTTT. Protein sequence: CASSEAGTINTEAFF. The V gene is TRBV25-1, the J gene TRBJ1-1, with TRBD1 as a possible D gene (6 bases). With 3 bases removed from V and 2 bases from J, the gap between germline ends came to 13 bases. CDR1 and CDR2 from the germline V gene are MGHDK and SYGVNS. The CDR3 loop spans 15 amino acids.

The chain combines TRBV5-1 with TRBJ2-5; 7 nucleotides line up with TRBD2. V was pared by 6 bases and J by 0 bases, with 8 bases of the junction left unmatched. This CDR3 has 15 residues. CDR1 and CDR2 (germline): SGHRS, YFSETQ. The CDR3 reads CASTSGGMYQETQYF. In nucleotides, the CDR3 is TGCGCCAGCACATCCGGGGGGATGTACCAAGAGACCCAGTACTTC.

On this clone: Additional DNA sequences in this sample encode the identical CDR3. The chain uses TRBV5-1 and TRBJ1-2; 7 positions match TRBD1. V dropped 0 bases and J dropped 3; count of bases not matched to a gene: 2. Germline lookup yields CDR1 SGHRS and CDR2 YFSETQ. The CDR3 has 14 amino acids. The CDR3 here is CASSLGQGDYGYTF. The CDR3 coding sequence is TGCGCCAGCAGCTTGGGACAGGGAGACTATGGCTACACCTTC.

The chain uses TRBV6-1 and TRBJ2-5; 12 bases are shared with TRBD1. The CDR3 sequence is 18 residues long. From germline, CDR1 is MNHNS and CDR2 SASEGT. J was trimmed by 2 bases and V by 2 bases; bases with no gene match: 9. Written as DNA, the CDR3 is TGTGCCAGCAGTGAAAGCGGGACAGGGGGCGCTTGGCAAGAGACCCAGTACTTC. Translating it yields CASSESGTGGAWQETQYF.